This TCR beta chain stems from a study of glioma-infiltrating T cells after dendritic cell vaccination. Input was roughly 2.2 ug genomic DNA, or all available if less. The table came from immunoSEQ multiplex PCR; TCRdb's copy has only in-frame clones and leaves some out. The sample contains around 58,000 clones, around 86% of which appear only once. After removal of 2 bases from V and 7 bases from J, the junction contained 3 bases not matched to a gene. The CDR3 covers 15 residues. CDR1 is SNHLY, CDR2 FYNNEI, per germline. The source of this sequence is a human donor with glioblastoma. The chain combines TRBV2 with TRBJ1-6; 9 bases map to TRBD1. The sample consisted of blood, taken before dendritic cell vaccination. Here the CDR3 reads CASSERTGENSPLHF. CDR3 nucleotides: TGTGCCAGCAGTGAAAGGACAGGGGAAAATTCACCCCTCCACTTT.